The 9 T cell receptor beta chains in this list originate from one sample, sequenced in a study of identical twins. TCRdb re-analysed the 5' RACE reads in MiXCR, keeping a single row per CDR3 protein. This table holds nearly 650,000 distinct CDR3 sequences, about 7.1% found once. The sample was also linked to a second study, of yellow fever vaccine responses in identical twins.

Sequencing was performed on PBMCs. These receptors were obtained from a young woman in good health.

Note on this clonotype: Since a much larger clone is just one base distant, this may be a read error. CDR3 sequence reads: CASSPANSYEQYV. The CDR3, as DNA: TGTGCCAGCAGCCCCGCCAACTCCTACGAGCAGTACGTC. The chain is built from TRBV5-6 and TRBJ2-7; D gene uncertain. V gave up 4 bases and J gave up 0 bases, with 8 bases separating them. Germline-derived CDR1 and CDR2 are SGHDT and YYEEEE. This CDR3 has 13 residues.

The chain recombines TRBV28 with TRBJ2-7, with D possibly called TRBD1 or TRBD2 (6 bases each). CDR3 length: 15 residues. V shed 8 bases and J shed 1 base, with 18 bases lying between them. CDR1 MDHEN and CDR2 SYDVKM come from the germline V gene. The CDR3 DNA reads as TGTGCCAGCCGGGGAGGAGATCAGGGGTCCTACGAGCAGTACTTC. Its translation is CASRGGDQGSYEQYF.

In this sample, this clonotype turned up many times. The V gene is TRBV10-3, the J gene TRBJ2-2; D gene unclear. With 4 bases removed from V and 6 bases from J, the gap between germline ends came to 15 bases. The V gene's germline CDR1 is ENHRY and CDR2 SYGVKD. The CDR3 has 15 residues. The CDR3: CAISGSRVGSGELFF. The DNA for the CDR3 is TGTGCCATCAGTGGCTCCCGTGTTGGGTCCGGGGAGCTGTTTTTT.

A few counts support this clonotype. The genes are TRBV10-3 and TRBJ1-1; D unresolved. The CDR3 has 14 residues. V was trimmed by 2 bases and J by 2 bases, leaving 9 bases between them. In germline, CDR1 is ENHRY, CDR2 SYGVKD. The CDR3 DNA sequence: TGTGCCATCAGTGAGACAGCAAGCAACACTGAAGCTTTCTTT. This encodes CAISETASNTEAFF.

In its sample, this clonotype was seen a few times. The chain carries TRBV5-1 and TRBJ2-2, with D perhaps matching TRBD2 (6 bases). V gave up 2 bases and J gave up 0 bases, with 11 bases separating them. The CDR3 is made up of 16 amino acids. Per germline, CDR1 SGHRS and CDR2 YFSETQ. Here the CDR3 reads CASSLPGLSNTGELFF. CDR3 DNA: TGCGCCAGCAGCTTACCGGGACTTTCGAACACCGGGGAGCTGTTTTTT.

This clonotype was found many times. The genes are TRBV12-3 or TRBV12-4 and TRBJ2-7, with D uncertain. Trimming stripped 3 bases from V and 6 bases from J, with 12 bases between. This CDR3 region has 13 residues. The CDR3 sequence is CASSFLSSGEQYF. The CDR3 coding sequence is TGTGCCAGCAGTTTTTTGAGTTCCGGCGAGCAGTACTTC.

This clonotype was detected only a few times. The chain links TRBV11-2 to TRBJ1-1; D ambiguous. The CDR3 totals 15 residues. CDR1 and CDR2 from the germline V gene are SGHAT and FQNNGV. V was clipped by 5 bases and J by 1 base, with 14 bases between them. In DNA, the CDR3 is TGTGCCAGCAGCGCCGGACGGTTATCGAACACTGAAGCTTTCTTT. Amino acid sequence: CASSAGRLSNTEAFF.

V usage is TRBV29-1 and J usage is TRBJ1-5; D is uncertain. This CDR3 has 13 amino acids. From germline, CDR1 is SQVTM and CDR2 ANQGSEA. V shed 4 bases and J shed 4 bases, with 11 bases lying between them. This chain's CDR3 is CSVGEGINQPQHF. The CDR3 coding sequence is TGCAGCGTTGGTGAGGGAATAAATCAGCCCCAGCATTTT.

This clonotype was seen repeatedly, ten times or more. V gene TRBV6-2 or TRBV6-3 combines with J gene TRBJ1-6; unclear D gene. V lost 5 bases, J lost 6 bases, and 11 bases lay in between. The CDR3 covers 14 residues. The germline gives CDR1 MNHEY, CDR2 SVGEGT. The CDR3 region has the DNA TGTGCCAGCAGTATCCGGATCAGTAATTCACCCCTCCACTTT. Protein product: CASSIRISNSPLHF.